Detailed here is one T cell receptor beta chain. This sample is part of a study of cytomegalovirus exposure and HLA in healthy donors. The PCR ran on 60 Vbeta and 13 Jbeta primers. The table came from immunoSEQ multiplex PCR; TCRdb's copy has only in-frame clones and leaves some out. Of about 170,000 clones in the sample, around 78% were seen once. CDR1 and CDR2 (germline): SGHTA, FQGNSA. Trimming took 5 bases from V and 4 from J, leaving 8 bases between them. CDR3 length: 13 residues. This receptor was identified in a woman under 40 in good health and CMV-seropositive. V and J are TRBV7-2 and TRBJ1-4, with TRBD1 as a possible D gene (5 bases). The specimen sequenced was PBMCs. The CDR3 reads CASSQGFNEKLFF. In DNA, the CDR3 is TGTGCCAGCAGCCAGGGATTTAATGAAAAACTGTTTTTT. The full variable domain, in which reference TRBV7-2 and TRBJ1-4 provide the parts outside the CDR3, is GAGVSQSPSNKVTEKGKDVELRCDPISGHTALYWYRQSLGQGLEFLIYFQGNSAPDKSGLPSDRFSAERTGGSVSTLTIQRTQQEDSAVYLCASSQGFNEKLFFGSGTQLSVL.